This T cell receptor (beta chain) came from a study of blood T cell repertoires in COVID-19. The table came from immunoSEQ multiplex PCR; TCRdb's copy has only in-frame clones and leaves some out. The sample lists a few hundred thousand clones; around 83% were seen once. The V and J ends lost 4 bases and 7 bases, in that order; junction bases with no gene match: 12. The germline V gene encodes CDR1 SQVTM and CDR2 ANQGSEA. The CDR3 length is 15 residues. The source of this sequence is a woman aged 50 to 60 who had been exposed to COVID-19. The J gene is TRBJ1-2, the V gene TRBV29-1; the match to TRBD1 covers 10 bases. The sequenced sample consisted of PBMCs or T cells enriched from blood (not recorded which). The CDR3 here is CSVGSGTGAGTGYTF. The CDR3 DNA sequence: TGCAGCGTTGGCTCCGGGACAGGGGCAGGAACTGGCTACACCTTC.